This T cell receptor (beta chain) appears in the sequencing data of a study of blood T cell repertoires in COVID-19. Study-wide context: Samples came from the United States, Italy and Spain, spanning acute and convalescent COVID-19. From T cells, B-cell-depleted T cells, or PBMCs came the material, which was cDNA or gDNA.

Authors' methods: The authors estimated nucleated cell counts from reference gene primer amplification. TCRdb keeps only in-frame clones here, not all; method: immunoSEQ multiplex PCR. The V and J calls and clone size are taken from that table; D and trimming were inferred from the DNA. This table has hundreds of thousands of clones, about 81% appearing once. The sequencing input was peripheral blood. This sequence was found in a woman between 55 and 75 years old with active or convalescent COVID-19.

The CDR3 spells CASSPRGDNEQFF. CDR3 nucleotide sequence: TGTGCCAGCAGCCCCCGCGGGGACAATGAGCAGTTCTTC. The chain joins TRBV11-3 to TRBJ2-1, with D possibly matching TRBD2 (6 bases). The CDR3 length is 13 residues. Germline CDR1 and CDR2: SGHNT and YENEEA. Trimming shortened V by 5 bases and J by 5 bases, and 10 bases separated the two germline ends.